This TCR beta chain came from a study of blood T cells in healthy people across ages. Study results and limitations: TCR beta diversity per million T cells fell roughly linearly with age.

It was with a sample-barcoded 5' primer and a J-beta primer mix that a second PCR of roughly 7 to 11 cycles was run. TCRdb recomputed calls from the 5' RACE reads with MiXCR, one row per CDR3 protein. The data contain some 370,000 distinct CDR3 sequences, 45% to 60% of them singletons. The CDR3 is 14 residues long. V gave up 6 bases and J gave up 8 bases; unmatched junction bases: 9. Germline CDR1 and CDR2: MNHNY and SVGAGI (reference sequence). On this clonotype itself: As yet, its antigen is unknown.

There were healthy Caucasian individuals from Russia, aged about 6 to 100, serving as donors. This receptor was identified in a man in his sixties in good health. Input material: blood. The chain has TRBV6-6 and TRBJ1-4; 7 positions agree with TRBD1. The CDR3 region has the DNA TGTGCCAGCAGGACGAGGACAGGTGAAGAAAAACTGTTTTTT. Protein product: CASRTRTGEEKLFF.